The 14 T cell receptor beta chains given below trace back to one sample, sequenced in a study of human CD8 memory T cell subsets. By UMI-labeled 5' RACE, the TCR beta libraries were made. TCRdb reprocessed the 5' RACE reads and stores each CDR3 protein as one record, lacking DNA. Its table lists several thousand distinct CDR3 sequences. Source material: CD8+ stem-like memory T cells (TSCM and TCM) sorted from PBMCs. Subset noted: stem-like memory CD8 T cells (TSTEM), CCR7+ PD-1- TIGIT-. These receptor sequences come from a human donor in good health.

The chain joins TRBV28 to TRBJ2-3; TCRdb picks TRBD1, but there is no DNA to check that call. Germline lookup yields CDR1 MDHEN and CDR2 SYDVKM. The CDR3 spans 14 residues. This CDR3 reads CASSLGTGTDTQYF. Based on the CDR3 plus reference TRBV28 and TRBJ2-3, the full variable domain is DVKVTQSSRYLVKRTGEKVFLECVQDMDHENMFWYRQDPGLGLRLIYFSYDVKMKEKGDIPEGYSVSREKKERFSLILESASTNQTSMYLCASSLGTGTDTQYFGPGTRLTVL.

V gene TRBV19 combines with J gene TRBJ2-1; TCRdb's D call, TRBD1, is unchecked because there is no DNA. The CDR3 is made up of 14 amino acids. CDR1 is LNHDA, CDR2 SQIVND, per germline (reference sequence). This chain's CDR3 is CASSPRRQGGEQFF.

The V and J genes are TRBV27 and TRBJ2-3; lacking DNA, the TRBD2 call made by TCRdb goes unchecked. The germline V gene has CDR1 MNHEY and CDR2 SMNVEV (reference sequence). This CDR3 has 14 amino acids. The CDR3 loop reads CATAPGLTQDTQYF.

The chain carries TRBV12-3 or TRBV12-4 and TRBJ2-3. The CDR3 sequence is 13 residues long. The CDR3 reads CASTLGLTDTQYF.

This clonotype is identified as medium-sized from frequency. This CDR3 reads CASTQREARETQYF. J is TRBJ2-5 and V is TRBV2; the D gene TCRdb calls, TRBD2, cannot be checked with no DNA. This CDR3 is 14 amino acids long. Germline values: CDR1 SNHLY, CDR2 FYNNEI.

By frequency, this clonotype is medium-sized. The chain carries TRBV7-9 and TRBJ2-5; there is no DNA to check the TCRdb D call of TRBD1. CDR1 is SEHNR, CDR2 FQNEAQ, per germline (reference sequence). The CDR3 spans 14 residues. The CDR3 sequence is CASSLSVGQETQYF.

This clonotype registers medium-sized by frequency. The V gene is TRBV27, the J gene TRBJ2-1; the TRBD1 assignment by TCRdb is unverifiable without DNA. The CDR3 has 14 amino acids. Germline values: CDR1 MNHEY, CDR2 SMNVEV (reference sequence). CDR3 sequence reads: CASAGDGTYNEQFF.

This clonotype ranks as medium-sized in terms of frequency. V usage is TRBV6-7 and J usage is TRBJ1-4. TRBV6-7 is flagged as an ORF with uncertain function. This CDR3 is built from 19 residues. CDR3 sequence: CASSYPRGWVQEEYEKLFF.

The gene calls are TRBV28 and TRBJ2-3; the TCRdb call, TRBD1, lacks DNA for checking. Germline V CDR1 and CDR2: MDHEN, SYDVKM. The CDR3 spans 13 residues. The CDR3 loop reads CASSLGTGDTQYF.

By frequency, this clonotype is medium-sized. The genes are TRBV29-1 and TRBJ2-1; with no DNA, the TCRdb D assignment of TRBD1 cannot be verified. Germline loops: CDR1 SQVTM, CDR2 ANQGSEA. The CDR3 spans 15 residues. The CDR3 sequence: CSAEGPGGNLNEQFF.

V and J are TRBV29-1 and TRBJ2-7; TCRdb calls TRBD2, which cannot be checked without DNA. Germline loops: CDR1 SQVTM, CDR2 ANQGSEA. CDR3 size: 15 residues. CDR3: CSVETTSGSAYEQYF.

The gene calls are TRBV7-3 and TRBJ2-3; TCRdb outputs TRBD1, but without DNA this stays unchecked. This CDR3 has 19 residues. Germline V gives CDR1 SGHTA, CDR2 FQGTGA. CDR3 region: CASSPKGPRFPRKGDTQYF.

V gene TRBV7-3 combines with J gene TRBJ2-3. Germline V lookup: CDR1 SGHTA, CDR2 FQGTGA. CDR3 length: 15 amino acids. This CDR3 is CASSLTGSGTDTQYF.

The chain combines TRBV4-2 with TRBJ2-1; absent DNA, TCRdb's TRBD2 call cannot be checked. In germline, CDR1 is LGHNA, CDR2 YNFKEQ. This CDR3 comprises 19 residues. This CDR3 is CASSQDPSGRSYSYNEQFF.